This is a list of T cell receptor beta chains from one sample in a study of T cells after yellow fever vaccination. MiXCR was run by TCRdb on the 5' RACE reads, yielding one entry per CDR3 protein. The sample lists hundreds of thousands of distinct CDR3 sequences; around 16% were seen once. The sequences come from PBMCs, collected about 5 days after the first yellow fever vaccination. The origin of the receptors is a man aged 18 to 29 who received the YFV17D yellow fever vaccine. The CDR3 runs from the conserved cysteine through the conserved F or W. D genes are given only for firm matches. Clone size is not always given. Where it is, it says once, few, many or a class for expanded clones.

CDR3 protein: CASTSSRNTEAFF
CDR3 DNA: TGCGCCAGCACATCCTCGAGGAACACTGAAGCTTTCTTT
J gene: TRBJ1-1
V gene: TRBV5-1
D gene: .
clone size: few

CDR3 protein: CASSLRQGWDTEAFF
CDR3 DNA: TGCGCCAGCAGCTTAAGACAGGGGTGGGACACTGAAGCTTTCTTT
J gene: TRBJ1-1
V gene: TRBV5-1
D gene: TRBD1
clone size: many

CDR3 protein: CASSQGLPGELFF
CDR3 DNA: TGTGCCAGCAGCCAGGGGTTGCCCGGGGAGCTGTTTTTT
J gene: TRBJ2-2
V gene: TRBV3-1
D gene: .
clone size: few

CDR3 protein: CASSSSGVMKDTQYF
CDR3 DNA: TGTGCCAGCAGTTCTAGCGGGGTAATGAAAGATACGCAGTATTTT
J gene: TRBJ2-3
V gene: TRBV28
D gene: TRBD2
clone size: few

CDR3 protein: CASRPTAVQETQYF
CDR3 DNA: TGTGCCAGCAGGCCAACTGCTGTGCAAGAGACCCAGTACTTC
J gene: TRBJ2-5
V gene: TRBV7-2
D gene: .
clone size: .

CDR3 protein: CSADPPAWYNEQFF
CDR3 DNA: TGCAGTGCTGACCCGCCCGCGTGGTACAATGAGCAGTTCTTC
J gene: TRBJ2-1
V gene: TRBV20-1
D gene: .
clone size: .

CDR3 protein: CASSYSGLAGYYEQYF
CDR3 DNA: TGTGCCAGCAGTTACTCCGGACTAGCGGGTTATTACGAGCAGTACTTC
J gene: TRBJ2-7
V gene: TRBV6-5
D gene: TRBD2
clone size: few

CDR3 protein: CASSVDRGNEKLFF
CDR3 DNA: TGCGCCAGCAGCGTGGACAGGGGAAATGAAAAACTGTTTTTT
J gene: TRBJ1-4
V gene: TRBV5-1
D gene: TRBD1
clone size: .

CDR3 protein: CASSQSPTDTQYF
CDR3 DNA: TGTGCCAGCAGCCAAAGCCCCACAGATACGCAGTATTTT
J gene: TRBJ2-3
V gene: TRBV9
D gene: .
clone size: once

CDR3 protein: CASSPERRDRGEKLFF
CDR3 DNA: TGTGCCAGCAGTCCCGAACGACGGGACAGGGGAGAAAAACTGTTTTTT
J gene: TRBJ1-4
V gene: TRBV12-3/TRBV12-4
D gene: TRBD1
clone size: .

CDR3 protein: CASRGAAETQYF
CDR3 DNA: TGTGCCAGCAGGGGCGCGGCGGAGACCCAGTACTTC
J gene: TRBJ2-5
V gene: TRBV2
D gene: .
clone size: few

CDR3 protein: CATRSLSVNTGELFF
CDR3 DNA: TGTGCCACCAGGAGCTTGTCGGTGAACACCGGGGAGCTGTTTTTT
J gene: TRBJ2-2
V gene: TRBV15
D gene: .
clone size: .

CDR3 protein: CASSIAGTEAFF
CDR3 DNA: TGTGCCAGCAGCATCGCCGGCACTGAAGCTTTCTTT
J gene: TRBJ1-1
V gene: TRBV7-9
D gene: .
clone size: .

CDR3 protein: CASSHSLGASSSYNEQFF
CDR3 DNA: TGTGCCAGCAGCCATTCGTTGGGCGCCTCGAGCTCCTACAATGAGCAGTTCTTC
J gene: TRBJ2-1
V gene: TRBV3-1
D gene: .
clone size: .

CDR3 protein: CATSDPPGEGTEAFF
CDR3 DNA: TGTGCCACCAGTGATCCCCCAGGGGAAGGCACTGAAGCTTTCTTT
J gene: TRBJ1-1
V gene: TRBV24-1
D gene: .
clone size: .

CDR3 protein: CASSISPLNEQFF
CDR3 DNA: TGTGCCAGCAGCATAAGTCCCCTCAATGAGCAGTTCTTC
J gene: TRBJ2-1
V gene: TRBV7-2
D gene: .
clone size: once

CDR3 protein: CASSYFGAHNSPLHF
CDR3 DNA: TGTGCCAGCAGTTATTTTGGGGCCCATAATTCACCCCTCCACTTT
J gene: TRBJ1-6
V gene: TRBV6-5
D gene: .
clone size: few

CDR3 protein: CASSFSASGGLNNEQFF
CDR3 DNA: TGTGCCAGCAGCTTTTCGGCTAGCGGGGGTCTGAACAATGAGCAGTTCTTC
J gene: TRBJ2-1
V gene: TRBV7-2
D gene: TRBD2
clone size: .

CDR3 protein: CASTLPPNTEAFF
CDR3 DNA: TGTGCCAGCACCCTACCCCCCAACACTGAAGCTTTCTTT
J gene: TRBJ1-1
V gene: TRBV28
D gene: .
clone size: .

CDR3 protein: CAISESESGGHHYNEQFF
CDR3 DNA: TGTGCCATCAGTGAGTCGGAATCCGGGGGTCATCACTACAATGAGCAGTTCTTC
J gene: TRBJ2-1
V gene: TRBV10-3
D gene: .
clone size: .

CDR3 protein: CASSENRAEQYF
CDR3 DNA: TGCGCCAGCAGCGAGAACAGGGCCGAGCAGTACTTC
J gene: TRBJ2-7
V gene: TRBV5-1
D gene: .
clone size: .

CDR3 protein: CATSSFIARDRKINIQYF
CDR3 DNA: TGTGCCACCAGCAGTTTCATAGCCCGGGACAGAAAGATAAACATTCAGTACTTC
J gene: TRBJ2-4
V gene: TRBV15
D gene: TRBD1
clone size: few

CDR3 protein: CASSSGLTSYNEQFF
CDR3 DNA: TGTGCCAGCAGCTCCGGCTTGACTTCTTACAATGAGCAGTTCTTC
J gene: TRBJ2-1
V gene: TRBV7-2
D gene: .
clone size: .

CDR3 protein: CASSPTTVGREQFF
CDR3 DNA: TGTGCCAGCAGCCCCACGACAGTTGGCCGGGAGCAGTTCTTC
J gene: TRBJ2-1
V gene: TRBV9
D gene: .
clone size: few

CDR3 protein: CASSLSGRYYGYTF
CDR3 DNA: TGTGCCAGCAGTTTATCGGGACGGTACTATGGCTACACCTTC
J gene: TRBJ1-2
V gene: TRBV27
D gene: .
clone size: .

CDR3 protein: CASSEDPMGNIQYF
CDR3 DNA: TGCGCCAGCAGTGAGGACCCTATGGGCAACATTCAGTACTTC
J gene: TRBJ2-4
V gene: TRBV10-1
D gene: .
clone size: few

CDR3 protein: CASSLPQGALQPQHF
CDR3 DNA: TGTGCCAGCAGCCTCCCACAGGGGGCCCTTCAGCCCCAGCATTTT
J gene: TRBJ1-5
V gene: TRBV12-3/TRBV12-4
D gene: TRBD1
clone size: many

CDR3 protein: CASSLANGYEQYF
CDR3 DNA: TGTGCCAGCAGCTTAGCGAACGGCTACGAGCAGTACTTC
J gene: TRBJ2-7
V gene: TRBV7-9
D gene: .
clone size: .

CDR3 protein: CASSWLAGALGETQYF
CDR3 DNA: TGTGCCAGCAGTTGGCTAGCGGGGGCCTTGGGGGAGACCCAGTACTTC
J gene: TRBJ2-5
V gene: TRBV6-5
D gene: TRBD2
clone size: .

CDR3 protein: CASSFGVLGSIQYF
CDR3 DNA: TGTGCCAGCAGCTTTGGCGTCCTGGGGAGCATTCAGTACTTC
J gene: TRBJ2-4
V gene: TRBV5-5
D gene: .
clone size: .

CDR3 protein: CASSSGWSNEKLFF
CDR3 DNA: TGTGCCAGCAGCTCGGGGTGGTCTAATGAAAAACTGTTTTTT
J gene: TRBJ1-4
V gene: TRBV7-2
D gene: .
clone size: .

CDR3 protein: CASSQPLRASGGRRSGELFF
CDR3 DNA: TGCGCCAGCAGCCAACCCTTAAGGGCTAGCGGGGGGAGAAGGTCCGGGGAGCTGTTTTTT
J gene: TRBJ2-2
V gene: TRBV4-3
D gene: TRBD2
clone size: .

CDR3 protein: CASSRRLAGVQETQYF
CDR3 DNA: TGTGCCAGCAGTCGCCGTTTAGCGGGGGTTCAAGAGACCCAGTACTTC
J gene: TRBJ2-5
V gene: TRBV6-1
D gene: TRBD2
clone size: .

CDR3 protein: CATTESPGETRPQYF
CDR3 DNA: TGCGCCACCACTGAAAGCCCCGGGGAGACTCGACCCCAGTACTTC
J gene: TRBJ2-5
V gene: TRBV5-1
D gene: .
clone size: .

CDR3 protein: CSVVAGQLNTEAFF
CDR3 DNA: TGCAGCGTTGTCGCGGGACAGTTGAACACTGAAGCTTTCTTT
J gene: TRBJ1-1
V gene: TRBV29-1
D gene: TRBD1
clone size: .

CDR3 protein: CASSLVGTGSPEAFF
CDR3 DNA: TGCGCCAGCAGCTTGGTCGGGACAGGGTCCCCTGAAGCTTTCTTT
J gene: TRBJ1-1
V gene: TRBV5-1
D gene: TRBD1
clone size: few

CDR3 protein: CASSQGGQGANEKLFF
CDR3 DNA: TGCGCCAGCAGCCAAGGCGGACAGGGGGCTAATGAAAAACTGTTTTTT
J gene: TRBJ1-4
V gene: TRBV4-1
D gene: TRBD1
clone size: .

CDR3 protein: CAWSAGDRTEAFF
CDR3 DNA: TGTGCCTGGAGTGCAGGGGATCGTACTGAAGCTTTCTTT
J gene: TRBJ1-1
V gene: TRBV30
D gene: .
clone size: .

CDR3 protein: CASSSLGGVYNEQFF
CDR3 DNA: TGCGCCAGCAGCAGCTTGGGGGGGGTTTACAATGAGCAGTTCTTC
J gene: TRBJ2-1
V gene: TRBV5-1
D gene: TRBD2
clone size: few

CDR3 protein: CASSYYDTEAFF
CDR3 DNA: TGTGCCAGCAGTTACTACGACACTGAAGCTTTCTTT
J gene: TRBJ1-1
V gene: TRBV6-2/TRBV6-3
D gene: .
clone size: .

CDR3 protein: CASSLSGTGGFGQFF
CDR3 DNA: TGTGCCAGCAGCTTATCTGGGACAGGGGGCTTTGGGCAGTTCTTC
J gene: TRBJ2-1
V gene: TRBV7-3
D gene: TRBD1
clone size: .

CDR3 protein: CASSRYRVTGETQYF
CDR3 DNA: TGTGCCAGCAGTCGATACAGGGTCACGGGAGAGACCCAGTACTTC
J gene: TRBJ2-5
V gene: TRBV6-1
D gene: .
clone size: few